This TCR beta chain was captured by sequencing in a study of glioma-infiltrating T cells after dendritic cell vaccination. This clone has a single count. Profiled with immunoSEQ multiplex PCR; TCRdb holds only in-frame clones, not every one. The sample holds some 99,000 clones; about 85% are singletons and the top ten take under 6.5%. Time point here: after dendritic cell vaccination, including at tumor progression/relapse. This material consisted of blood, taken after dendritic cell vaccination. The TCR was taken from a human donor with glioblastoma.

The CDR3 sequence is CASSFFGRGTGGYNEQFF. The CDR3 DNA is TGTGCCAGCAGCTTCTTTGGTCGCGGGACAGGGGGTTACAATGAGCAGTTCTTC. This chain connects TRBV11-1 to TRBJ2-1, with 11 bases aligning to TRBD1. The CDR3 runs 18 residues. Germline V gene lookup returns CDR1 SGHAT and CDR2 FQDESV (reference sequence). Trimming cost V 3 bases and J 4 bases; bases outside gene matches: 11.